This record concerns one T cell receptor (beta chain) sequence. What it binds is not known. The data derive from a study of OX40 agonist ivuxolimab in advanced cancers. Study-level points and caveats: Near-lowest levels of clonal expansion characterized partial responders at 0.1-3.0 mg/kg.

Generated by immunoSEQ multiplex PCR, the TCRdb table keeps only in-frame clones and is missing some. In the table there are tens of thousands of clones, over 80% of which are singletons. From germline, CDR1 is MRHNA and CDR2 SNTAGT. The junction had 1 base not matched to a gene; V was cut back by 0 bases and J by 4 bases. The CDR3 is 15 amino acids. Peripheral blood came from all dose cohorts at three timepoints. The clonotype was recovered from an adult with an advanced solid tumor such as melanoma, head and neck, liver or kidney cancer. The sample consisted of CD4+ or CD8+ T cells sorted from blood, taken in a trial of the OX40 agonist ivuxolimab. The chain is built from TRBV6-4 and TRBJ2-3; TRBD1 agrees at 10 bases. CDR3 sequence reads: CASSDSTGGADTQYF. The CDR3 DNA is TGTGCCAGCAGTGACTCGACAGGGGGCGCAGATACGCAGTATTTT.